Listed below are T cell receptor beta chains from one sample, sequenced in a study of blood T cell repertoires in COVID-19. TCRdb keeps only in-frame clones here, not all; method: immunoSEQ multiplex PCR. The sample yields 150,000 to 200,000 clones, approximately 90% seen once. The material sequenced was peripheral blood. The receptor source for this set is an elderly woman in a cohort sampled during active or convalescent COVID-19. Both conserved end residues are part of each CDR3. The D gene is left open where the match is weak. Expanded clones get a size class; other rows say once, few or many, or leave the size out.

>NA|NA|TRBJ2-5|TRBV18
TGTGCCAGCTCACCCTCAGGGGAGACCCAGTACTTC
CASSPSGETQYF
>NA|NA|TRBJ2-7|TRBV19
TGTGCCAGTTCTTCCGGGACACGCACCTACGAGCAGTACTTC
CASSSGTRTYEQYF
>NA|NA|TRBJ2-7|TRBV5-4
TGTGCCAGCAGCACCGGCGGCAGCAGAGCATACGAGCAGTACTTC
CASSTGGSRAYEQYF
>NA|few|TRBJ1-3|TRBV11-3
TGTGCCAGCAGCTCGAGCGACACCATATATTTT
CASSSSDTIYF
>NA|NA|TRBJ2-5|TRBV12-5
TGTGCTAGTGGTTTGGCCTTCCAAGAGACCCAGTACTTC
CASGLAFQETQYF
>NA|NA|TRBJ2-3|TRBV7-6
TGTGCCAGCAGCTTAGGGGCAGACAGGAGTAGAACGCAGTATTTT
CASSLGADRSRTQYF
>NA|NA|TRBJ2-7|TRBV2
TGTGCCAGCAGGAGCTCCTACGAGCAGTACTTC
CASRSSYEQYF
>NA|NA|TRBJ1-6|TRBV5-1
TGCGCCAGCAGCTTGGCCCGGGGAACGTTGGATTCACCCCTCCACTTT
CASSLARGTLDSPLHF
>TRBD1|few|TRBJ1-1|TRBV19
TGTGCCAGCCAACGGACAGGGATGAACACTGAAGCTTTCTTT
CASQRTGMNTEAFF
>TRBD1|once|TRBJ1-1|TRBV7-9
TGTGCCAGCAGCTTAGCAATTGGGGACAGGATTAACACTGAAGCTTTCTTT
CASSLAIGDRINTEAFF
>NA|NA|TRBJ2-3|TRBV5-1
TGCGCCAGCAGCTTGTTGCGTGCACCGGGAGATACGCAGTATTTT
CASSLLRAPGDTQYF
>NA|once|TRBJ1-1|TRBV11-2
TGTGCCAGCAGCTTATCCTCACTAATGAACACTGAAGCTTTCTTT
CASSLSSLMNTEAFF
>TRBD1|NA|TRBJ1-2|TRBV7-2
TGTGCCAGCAGCTTAGTAGGACAGGGTGGCTATGGCTACACCTTC
CASSLVGQGGYGYTF
>NA|once|TRBJ2-1|TRBV7-2
TGTGCCAGCAGCTTCCTTAGCGGCAGGGGGTATAATGAGCAGTTCTTC
CASSFLSGRGYNEQFF
>NA|NA|TRBJ1-1|TRBV18
TGTGCCAGCTCACCACCACAGGGCGGCACTGAAGCTTTCTTT
CASSPPQGGTEAFF
>NA|NA|TRBJ1-1|TRBV5-1
TGCGCCAGCACCGGGGTCACTGAAGCTTTCTTT
CASTGVTEAFF
>NA|NA|TRBJ1-2|TRBV18
TGTGCCAGCTCACCACCTGGCTCAAGAGGGTATGGCTACACCTTC
CASSPPGSRGYGYTF